A selection of T cell receptor beta chains follows, all from one sample in a study of cytomegalovirus exposure and HLA in healthy donors. Here immunoSEQ multiplex PCR was the method, and the copy in TCRdb shows in-frame clones only, minus some. The data show about 190,000 clones, with roughly 75% seen just once and more than 4% held by the top ten. The source material was PBMCs. The source of these receptors is a man younger than 45 in good health and CMV-seropositive. Each CDR3 is given with its conserved first and last residue. The order of the fields is J gene, V gene, CDR3 protein.

>TRBJ2-7|TRBV6-1
CASSDYRGASYEQYF
>TRBJ1-1|TRBV21-1
CASSTPRRQGDTEAFF
>TRBJ1-5|TRBV28
CASSLSVLKNQPQHF
>TRBJ1-6|TRBV14
CASSRQGVITYNSPLHF
>TRBJ2-1|TRBV10-3
CAIRSGTVYNEQFF
>TRBJ1-5|TRBV6-1
CASRETGGGQPQHF
>TRBJ1-6|TRBV19
CASTPGGYRDSPLHF
>TRBJ2-5|TRBV11-2
CASSSGLAGAETQYF
>TRBJ2-5|TRBV4-2
CASEGGEGTQYF
>TRBJ1-1|TRBV28
CASSPDSLNTEAFF
>TRBJ2-5|TRBV7-2
CASSLAVGGGKTQYF
>TRBJ2-1|TRBV11-2
CASNPSGSEQFF
>TRBJ2-6|TRBV7-2
CASSLETGSGANVLTF
>TRBJ2-3|TRBV9
CASSVTSGTTDTQYF
>TRBJ1-5|TRBV7-9
CASSSGTGTNQPQHF
>TRBJ2-7|TRBV7-9
CASSFKGATSYEQYF
>TRBJ2-2|TRBV4-1
CASSQGGAPTGELFF
>TRBJ2-3|TRBV4-1
CASSQGSGKGGDTQYF
>TRBJ2-3|TRBV7-3
CASSLRGGVTDTQYF
>TRBJ1-1|TRBV9
CASSALNTEAFF
>TRBJ2-6|TRBV9
CASSEWSTPAGANVLTF
>TRBJ2-3|TRBV12-1
CAINHGADTQYF
>TRBJ2-2|TRBV5-1
CATREGLAGRGTGELFF
>TRBJ1-2|TRBV2
CASSEGGNYYGYTF
>TRBJ2-7|TRBV7-2
CASIKERSSYEQYF
>TRBJ2-6|TRBV4-3
CASSQAPAGGSGANVLTF
>TRBJ2-7|TRBV10-2
CASRSGGQDEQYF
>TRBJ2-1|TRBV9
CASSPETSGGFSSYNEQFF
>TRBJ2-1|TRBV5-1
CASSSRQGIYNEQFF
>NA|TRBV5-4
CASSPDRHYEQYF
>TRBJ1-2|TRBV27
CASSLGTDYGYTF
>TRBJ2-3|TRBV27
CASSFLTSGDTQYF
>NA|TRBV20-1
CSAGSYEQYF
>TRBJ1-1|TRBV2
CASSSGMGTEAFF
>TRBJ1-1|TRBV27
CATRQGRDTEAFF
>TRBJ2-1|TRBV18
CASSPLGLAGNNEQFF
>TRBJ2-1|TRBV29-1
CSGERLAGGYNEQFF
>TRBJ1-5|TRBV7-8
CASSLDIGRGNQPQHF
>TRBJ1-1|TRBV30
CAKSDQGGTEAFF
>TRBJ2-7|TRBV19
CASSRQGLYEQYF
>TRBJ2-6|TRBV7-9
CASSLGRAGAWANVLTF
>TRBJ2-7|TRBV5-1
CASSRYGDEQYF
>TRBJ2-1|TRBV7-9
CSSSLTQGSTYNEQFF
>TRBJ1-1|TRBV5-1
CASSTSQTPPEAFF
>TRBJ1-5|TRBV30
CAWSSQDGQPQHF